This TCR beta chain originates from a study of T cell repertoires in cytomegalovirus infection (dated by TCRdb to between 2018 and 2020). At the level of the whole study: Because public TCR beta signatures pointed to carriage of CMV infection together with the matching HLA type, the HLA type of each donor mattered for the analysis. The investigation overall reported the following: The ex vivo response was dominated by HLA-C-restricted CMV-specific TCR beta clonotypes, which also provided the single most frequent clonotype in two of eight donors. Carriers of CMV infection plus the relevant HLA type were discriminated by the cumulative frequency of public TCR beta family members in the study cohort and in an independent approximately 400-donor cohort.

The instrument given in TCRdb is Illumina HiSeq 1500. Through fastp at Q25 and MiXCR, TCRdb rebuilt clones from the public reads, retaining in-frame beta chains. Each CDR3 protein appears once, grouped with its most common genes and DNA. This sample comprises approximately 550,000 distinct CDR3 sequences, approximately 15% of them detected only once. The leading ten clones occupy 20% to 30% of the sample. Trimming accounts for 0 bases at V and 2 bases at J, while the number of junction bases matched to no gene is 7. The CDR3 numbers 16 residues from cysteine through phenylalanine. The sequence is cut down to CDR3 DNA, 48 bases in frame from base 1. Taken from the germline V gene, the CDR1 and CDR2 loops are MNHEY and SVGAGI. Comment on this clonotype: The antigen it recognizes is unknown. The sample holds no much larger clone one base away, and base qualities are not on file.

The TCR comes from a human donor in good health (CMV status not recorded). Some clones in this sample may be carry-over from other donors' samples. The sample consisted of CD8+ T cells from PBMCs. The receptor chain draws on TRBV6-5 and TRBJ2-7, with 7 bases in between that match TRBD1. The DNA sequence follows: TGTGCCAGCAGTTACTCCCTTGGGACAGAGACCTACGAGCAGTACTTC. The resulting protein is CASSYSLGTETYEQYF.